The 4 T cell receptor beta chains given below trace back to one sample, sequenced in a study of T cells in Graves' hyperthyroidism and ophthalmopathy. Amplification of TCR beta CDR3 regions used RNA as the template. The TCR CDR3 was amplified in a first-round RT-PCR using the HTBI primer set. A single record per CDR3 protein comes from TCRdb applying MiXCR to the multiplex PCR reads. Of approximately 640,000 distinct CDR3 sequences in the sample, roughly 15% were seen once. The sequencing sample was made of blood. The receptor source for this set is a woman under 40 with Graves' hyperthyroidism.

This clonotype has a count of ten or more. The J gene is TRBJ2-5, the V gene TRBV7-9, with no clear D. The V end was cut by 6 bases, the J end by 5 bases, with 16 bases between. This CDR3 is built from 14 residues. Per the germline V gene, CDR1 is SEHNR and CDR2 is FQNEAQ (reference sequence). Here the CDR3 DNA reads TGTGCCAGCAGGCGAGAAACCGGACCCGAGACCCAGTACTTC. Translating it yields CASRRETGPETQYF.

In this sample, this clonotype turned up a few times. This sequence joins TRBV6-1 and TRBJ2-7; 7 nucleotides match TRBD2. Germline lookup yields CDR1 MNHNS and CDR2 SASEGT. CDR3 size: 18 residues. With 8 bases clipped from V and 1 base from J, the junction kept 20 bases outside the gene matches. The DNA for the CDR3 is TGTGCCAGCTCCCTCGGCAGGGTGAGCGGGACTGGATCCTACGAGCAGTACTTC. It codes for CASSLGRVSGTGSYEQYF.

This clonotype was seen at least ten times. V is TRBV11-2 and J is TRBJ2-7; D is uncertain. Germline CDR1 is SGHAT and CDR2 is FQNNGV. The V and J ends lost 5 bases and 3 bases respectively, with 11 bases between them. The CDR3 has 13 amino acids. CDR3: CASSRVWGYEQYF. The CDR3 DNA is TGTGCCAGCAGCCGGGTCTGGGGCTACGAGCAGTACTTC.

At least ten counts were recorded for this clonotype. The chain couples TRBV28 to TRBJ2-3; no firm D call. The CDR3 is 13 amino acids. V lost 6 bases to trimming and J lost 1 base, with 8 bases between them. The germline V gene has CDR1 MDHEN and CDR2 SYDVKM. The CDR3 region is CASSHTRTDTQYF. The CDR3 nucleotides are TGTGCCAGCAGCCACACCCGCACAGATACGCAGTATTTT.